The present T cell receptor (beta chain) was sequenced within a study of T cells in Graves' hyperthyroidism and ophthalmopathy. Study-level results: The model predicted ophthalmopathy a median 6.5 months before onset. Clonotypes that were expanded in thyroid above 0.001 mostly appeared in blood too.

Amplified TCR beta CDR3 regions came from RNA transcripts. TCR CDR3 underwent first-round RT-PCR with the HTBI primer set. TCRdb ran MiXCR on the multiplex PCR reads and lists one entry per CDR3 protein. This sample carries 500,000 to 650,000 distinct CDR3 sequences, 12% to 15% of them seen once, and the ten largest clones take over 11%. This clonotype was seen at least ten times. Its antigen is undetermined. Researchers defined stable Graves' hyperthyroidism as no ophthalmopathy progression within 18 months. The source material was blood. This TCR derives from a woman aged 35 to 49 with Graves' hyperthyroidism.

DNA of the CDR3: TGTGCCAGCAATAGTTTTTTGACTAGTTCACCCCTCCACTTT. It encodes CASNSFLTSSPLHF. V usage is TRBV2 and J usage is TRBJ1-6; D remains unclear. CDR1 is SNHLY and CDR2 is FYNNEI in the germline V gene. V gave up 7 bases and J gave up 9 bases, with 16 bases separating them. This CDR3 is built from 14 residues.